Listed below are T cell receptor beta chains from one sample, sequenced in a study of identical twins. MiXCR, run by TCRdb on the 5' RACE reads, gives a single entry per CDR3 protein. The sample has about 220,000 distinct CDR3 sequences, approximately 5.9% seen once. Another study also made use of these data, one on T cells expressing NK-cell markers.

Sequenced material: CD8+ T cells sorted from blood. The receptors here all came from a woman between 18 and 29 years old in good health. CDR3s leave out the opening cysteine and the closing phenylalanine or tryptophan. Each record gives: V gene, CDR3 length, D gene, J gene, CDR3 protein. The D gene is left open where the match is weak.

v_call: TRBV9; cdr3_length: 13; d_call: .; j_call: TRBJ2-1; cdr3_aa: ASSGGVGGGNEQF
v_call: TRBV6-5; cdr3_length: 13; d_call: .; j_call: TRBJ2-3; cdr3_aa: ASSYSTSSPDTQY
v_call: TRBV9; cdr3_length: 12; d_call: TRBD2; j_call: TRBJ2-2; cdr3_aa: ASSVGGPSGELF
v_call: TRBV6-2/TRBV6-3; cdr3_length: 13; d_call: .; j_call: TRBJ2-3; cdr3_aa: ASSSTGKGTDTQY
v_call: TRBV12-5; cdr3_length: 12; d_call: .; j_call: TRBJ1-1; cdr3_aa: ASAWTDKNTEAF
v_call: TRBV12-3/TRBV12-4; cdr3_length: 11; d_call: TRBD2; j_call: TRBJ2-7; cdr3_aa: ASGRLASYEQY
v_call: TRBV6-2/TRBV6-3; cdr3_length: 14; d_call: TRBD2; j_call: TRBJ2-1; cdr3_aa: ASSPSLAGDYNEQF
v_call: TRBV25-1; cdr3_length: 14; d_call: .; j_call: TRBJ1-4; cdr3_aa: ASSEEGVTVHEKLF
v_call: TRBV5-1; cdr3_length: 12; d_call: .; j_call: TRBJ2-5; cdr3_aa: ASSYLGPGETQY
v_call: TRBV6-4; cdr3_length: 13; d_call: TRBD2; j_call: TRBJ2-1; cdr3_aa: ASSDSGGGYNEQF
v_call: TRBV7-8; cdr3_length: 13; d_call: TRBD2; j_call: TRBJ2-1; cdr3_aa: ASSTSGGSYNEQF
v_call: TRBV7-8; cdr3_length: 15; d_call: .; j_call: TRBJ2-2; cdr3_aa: ASSLAGWAGVTGELF
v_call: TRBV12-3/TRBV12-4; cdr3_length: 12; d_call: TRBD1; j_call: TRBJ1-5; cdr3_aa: ASGYTGGSQPQH
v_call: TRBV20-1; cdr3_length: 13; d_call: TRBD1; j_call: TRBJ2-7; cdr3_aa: SAGGGQGIFDEQY
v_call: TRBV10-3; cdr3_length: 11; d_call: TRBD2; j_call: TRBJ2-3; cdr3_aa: AIRRLARDTQY
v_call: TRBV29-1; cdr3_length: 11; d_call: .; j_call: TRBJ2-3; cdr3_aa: SVIGHGTDTQY
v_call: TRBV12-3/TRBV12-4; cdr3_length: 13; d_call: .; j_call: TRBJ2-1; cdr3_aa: ASRSPVATLDEQF
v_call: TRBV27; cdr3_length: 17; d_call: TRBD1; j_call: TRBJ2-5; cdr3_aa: ASSLHPRDRVSNQETQY
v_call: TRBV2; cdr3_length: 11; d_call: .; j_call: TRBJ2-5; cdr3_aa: ASRYETQETQY
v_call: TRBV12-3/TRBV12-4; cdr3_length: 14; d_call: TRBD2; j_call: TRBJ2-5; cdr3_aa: ASRTSGRAAQETQY
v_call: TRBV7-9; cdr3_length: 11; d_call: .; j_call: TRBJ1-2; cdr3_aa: ASSSGPDYGYT
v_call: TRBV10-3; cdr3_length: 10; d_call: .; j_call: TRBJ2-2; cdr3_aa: AISEPTGELF
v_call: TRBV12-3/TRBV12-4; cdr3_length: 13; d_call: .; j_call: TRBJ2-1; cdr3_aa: ASTINAGTNNEQF
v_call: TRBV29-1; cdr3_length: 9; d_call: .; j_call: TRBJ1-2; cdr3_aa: SVIVSGGYT
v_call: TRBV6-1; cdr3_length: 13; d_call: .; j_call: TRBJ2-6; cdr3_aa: ATERTASGANVLT
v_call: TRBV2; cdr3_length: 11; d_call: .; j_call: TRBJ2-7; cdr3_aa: ASRGTGSYEQY
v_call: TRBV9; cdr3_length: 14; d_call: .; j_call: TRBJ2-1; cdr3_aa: ASSEARGVAYNEQF
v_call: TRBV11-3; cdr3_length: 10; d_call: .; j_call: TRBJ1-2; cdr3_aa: ASSYGSYGYT
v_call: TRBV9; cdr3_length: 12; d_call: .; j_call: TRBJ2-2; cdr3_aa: ASSGGEATGELF
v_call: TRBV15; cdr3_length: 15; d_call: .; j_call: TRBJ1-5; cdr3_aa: ATSSHLDGETNQPQH
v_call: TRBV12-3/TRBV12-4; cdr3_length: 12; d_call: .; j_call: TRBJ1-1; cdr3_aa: ASEPGGEGTEAF
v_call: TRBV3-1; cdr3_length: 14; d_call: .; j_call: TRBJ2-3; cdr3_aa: ASSQRPRENTDTQY
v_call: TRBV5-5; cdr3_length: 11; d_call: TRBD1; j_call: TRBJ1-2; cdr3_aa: ASRRQGGHGYT
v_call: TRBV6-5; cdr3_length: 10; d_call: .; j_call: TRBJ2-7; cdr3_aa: ATTSPSYEQY
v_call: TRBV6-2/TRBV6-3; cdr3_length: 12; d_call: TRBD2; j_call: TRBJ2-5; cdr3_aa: ASSTPSGQETQY
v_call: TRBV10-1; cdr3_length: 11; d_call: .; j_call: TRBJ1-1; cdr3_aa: ASSEWENTEAF
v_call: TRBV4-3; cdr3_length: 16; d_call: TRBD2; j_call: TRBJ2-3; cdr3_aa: ASSQGLASGGPLDTQY
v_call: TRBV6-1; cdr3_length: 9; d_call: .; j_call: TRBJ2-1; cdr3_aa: ASSEWNEQF
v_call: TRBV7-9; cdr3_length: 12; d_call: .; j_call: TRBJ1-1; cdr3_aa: ASSEWGERTEAF
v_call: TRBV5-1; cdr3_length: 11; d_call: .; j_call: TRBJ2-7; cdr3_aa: ASSLGTLFEQY
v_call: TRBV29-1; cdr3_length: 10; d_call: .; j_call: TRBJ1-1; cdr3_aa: SVARPDTEAF
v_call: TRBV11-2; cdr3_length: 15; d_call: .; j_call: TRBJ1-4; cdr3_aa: ASSLNNGPSYNEKLF
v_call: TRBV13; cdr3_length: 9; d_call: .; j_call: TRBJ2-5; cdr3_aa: ASSLEETQY
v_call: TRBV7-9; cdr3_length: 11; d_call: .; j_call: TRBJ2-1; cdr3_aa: ASSLVGRDEQF